The subject of this entry is one T cell receptor beta chain. Its matching antigen is unknown. This CDR3 contains 14 residues. Germline V CDR1 and CDR2: SGHNT, YYREEE (reference sequence). The V gene lost 5 bases and the J gene lost 2 bases, with 12 bases spanning the gap. The table came from immunoSEQ multiplex PCR; TCRdb's copy has only in-frame clones and leaves some out. The sample has 150,000 to 170,000 clones; 80% to 90% are singletons. This specimen belongs to a study of T cell responses to AZD1222 COVID-19 vaccine. General study findings and limits: Researchers took repertoire samples only after the peak T cell response had come. At baseline, seropositivity was found in only a handful of AZD1222 recipients. Donors skewed white British and female; clonal diversity was possibly underestimated.

This clonotype was obtained from an adult in good health. Sequenced material: peripheral blood, taken on day 0 of MenACWY control vaccination. V usage is TRBV5-4 and J usage is TRBJ2-3, with D uncertain. The CDR3 DNA follows: TGTGCCAGCAGTCCGAGAGGCCCCACAGATACGCAGTATTTT. Protein sequence: CASSPRGPTDTQYF. Based on the CDR3 plus reference TRBV5-4 and TRBJ2-3, the full variable domain is ETGVTQSPTHLIKTRGQQVTLRCSSQSGHNTVSWYQQALGQGPQFIFQYYREEENGRGNFPPRFSGLQFPNYSSELNVNALELDDSALYLCASSPRGPTDTQYFGPGTRLTVL.